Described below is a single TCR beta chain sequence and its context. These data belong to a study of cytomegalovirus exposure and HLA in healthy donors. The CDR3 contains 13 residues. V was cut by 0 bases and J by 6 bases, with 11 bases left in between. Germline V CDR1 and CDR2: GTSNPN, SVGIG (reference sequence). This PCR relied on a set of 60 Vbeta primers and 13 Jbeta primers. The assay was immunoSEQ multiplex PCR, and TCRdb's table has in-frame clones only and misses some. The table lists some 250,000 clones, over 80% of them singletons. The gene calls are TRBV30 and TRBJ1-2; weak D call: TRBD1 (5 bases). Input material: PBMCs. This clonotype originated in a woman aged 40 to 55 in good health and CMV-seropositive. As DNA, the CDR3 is TGTGCCTGGAGTGTACGAGGGACTAATGGCTACACCTTC. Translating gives CAWSVRGTNGYTF.